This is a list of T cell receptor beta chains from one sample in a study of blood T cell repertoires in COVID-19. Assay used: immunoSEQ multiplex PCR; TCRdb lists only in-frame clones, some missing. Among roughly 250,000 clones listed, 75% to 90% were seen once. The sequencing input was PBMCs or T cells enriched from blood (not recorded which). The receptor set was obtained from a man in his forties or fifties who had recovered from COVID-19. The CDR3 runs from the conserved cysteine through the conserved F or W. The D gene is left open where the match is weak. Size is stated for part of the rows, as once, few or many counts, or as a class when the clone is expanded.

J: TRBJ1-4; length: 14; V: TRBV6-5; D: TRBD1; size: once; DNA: TGTGCCAGCAGTTCGGGACAGGGAGTTGAAAAACTGTTTTTT; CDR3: CASSSGQGVEKLFF
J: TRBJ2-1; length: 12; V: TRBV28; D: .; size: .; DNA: TGTGCCAGCAGTCCCTTTTACAATGAGCAGTTCTTC; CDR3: CASSPFYNEQFF
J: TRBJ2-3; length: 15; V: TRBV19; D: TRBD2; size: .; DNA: TGTGCCAGTAGTCGGACTAGCGGGGGTGAAGATACGCAGTATTTT; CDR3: CASSRTSGGEDTQYF
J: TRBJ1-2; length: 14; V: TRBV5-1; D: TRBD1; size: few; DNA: TGCGCCAGCAGCTGGTTAGCGGAGGGACAGGGCTACACCTTC; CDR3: CASSWLAEGQGYTF
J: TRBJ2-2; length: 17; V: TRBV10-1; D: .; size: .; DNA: TGCGCCAGCAGTGAACCTCGCGGCAACCGGAACACCGGGGAGCTGTTTTTT; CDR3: CASSEPRGNRNTGELFF
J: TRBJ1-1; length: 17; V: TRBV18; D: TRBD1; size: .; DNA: TGTGCCAGCTCACCCGGGACAGGGGGCATTTCGAACACTGAAGCTTTCTTT; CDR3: CASSPGTGGISNTEAFF
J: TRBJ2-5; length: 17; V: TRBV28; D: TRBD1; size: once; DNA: TGTGCCAGCAGACGGGACAGGGGTCTTGCTTGGGGAGAGACCCAGTACTTC; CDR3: CASRRDRGLAWGETQYF
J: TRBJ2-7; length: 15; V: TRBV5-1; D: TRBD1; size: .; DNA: TGCGCCAGCAGCCACCGGGACAGGGGGTCGATCGAGCAGTACTTC; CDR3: CASSHRDRGSIEQYF
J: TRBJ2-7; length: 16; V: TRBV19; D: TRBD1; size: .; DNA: TGTGCCAGTAGTATCATTCCGGGACAGGGGGCTGAGGAGCAGTACTTC; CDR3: CASSIIPGQGAEEQYF
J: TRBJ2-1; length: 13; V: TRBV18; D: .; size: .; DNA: TGTGCCAGCTCACCACCTTCTAGGGGTGAGCAGTTCTTC; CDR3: CASSPPSRGEQFF
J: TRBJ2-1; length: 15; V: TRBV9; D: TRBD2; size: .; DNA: TGTGCCAGCAGCGTAGCACTAGCGGGAGGTCTGGAGCAGTTCTTC; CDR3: CASSVALAGGLEQFF
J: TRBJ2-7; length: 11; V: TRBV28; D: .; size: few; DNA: TGTGCCAGCAGTTTATCAGACGAGCAGTACTTC; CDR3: CASSLSDEQYF
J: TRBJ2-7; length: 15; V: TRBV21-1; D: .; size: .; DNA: TGTGCCAGCAGCAAAGCGGGGGCAGGGGTCTACGAGCAGTACTTC; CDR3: CASSKAGAGVYEQYF
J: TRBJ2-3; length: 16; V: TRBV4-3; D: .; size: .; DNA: TGCGCCAGCAGCTCAGGGACGGGGGGCCTCACAGATACGCAGTATTTT; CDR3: CASSSGTGGLTDTQYF
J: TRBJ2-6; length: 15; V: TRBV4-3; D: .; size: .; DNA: TGCGCCAGCAGCCAAGTCAACTCTGGGGCCAACGTCCTGACTTTC; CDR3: CASSQVNSGANVLTF
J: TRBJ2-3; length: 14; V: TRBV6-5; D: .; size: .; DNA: TGTGCCAGCAGTTCGCCCCGGGGCACAGATACGCAGTATTTT; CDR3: CASSSPRGTDTQYF
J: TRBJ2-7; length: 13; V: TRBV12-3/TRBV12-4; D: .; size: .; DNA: TGTGCCAGCAGTTTTTCTTCCTCCTACGAGCAGTACTTC; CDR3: CASSFSSSYEQYF
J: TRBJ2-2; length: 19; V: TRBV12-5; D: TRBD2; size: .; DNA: TGTGCTAGTACCCCTGGCCCTCTAGCGGGGGACCCGATGAGGGGGGAGCTGTTTTTT; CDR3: CASTPGPLAGDPMRGELFF
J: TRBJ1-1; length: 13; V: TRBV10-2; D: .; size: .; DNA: TGCGCCACAGCGGAAGATTGGAACACTGAAGCTTTCTTT; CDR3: CATAEDWNTEAFF
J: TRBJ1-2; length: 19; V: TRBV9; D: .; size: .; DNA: TGTGCCAGCAGCTCTCAAGTGGGGGCAGGAACCCGATCGGACTATGGCTACACCTTC; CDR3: CASSSQVGAGTRSDYGYTF
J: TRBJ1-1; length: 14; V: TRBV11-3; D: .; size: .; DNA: TGTGCCAGCAGCCTCCTTCTAGGGAGCCTTGAAGCTTTCTTT; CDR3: CASSLLLGSLEAFF
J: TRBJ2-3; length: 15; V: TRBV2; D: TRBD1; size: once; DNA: TGTGCCAGCAGGCACCGGGACAGGGACACAGATACGCAGTATTTT; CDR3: CASRHRDRDTDTQYF
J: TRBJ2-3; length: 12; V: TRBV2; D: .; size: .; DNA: TGTGCCAGCAGGAGAGTCGGAGATACGCAGTATTTT; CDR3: CASRRVGDTQYF
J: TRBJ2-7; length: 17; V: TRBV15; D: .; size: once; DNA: TGTGCCACCAGCAGAGATAAAGGCAGGGGGGTTAGCTACGAGCAGTACTTC; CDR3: CATSRDKGRGVSYEQYF
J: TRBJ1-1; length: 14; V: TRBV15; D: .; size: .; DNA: TGTGCCACCAGCAGAGATGTGGCGAACACTGAAGCTTTCTTT; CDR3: CATSRDVANTEAFF
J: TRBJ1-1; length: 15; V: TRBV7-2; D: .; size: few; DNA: TGTGCCAGCAGCTTAGGAGGGGGAGTACGTACTGAAGCTTTCTTT; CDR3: CASSLGGGVRTEAFF
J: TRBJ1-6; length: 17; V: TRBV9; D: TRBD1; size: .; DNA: TGTGCCAGCACCCCGGGGGAGACAGGGGGCTTTAATTCACCCCTCCACTTT; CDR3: CASTPGETGGFNSPLHF
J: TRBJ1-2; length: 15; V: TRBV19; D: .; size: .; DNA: TGTGCCACTCGAGAGATCGAGGGAGCTAACTATGGCTACACCTTC; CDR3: CATREIEGANYGYTF